Following are 2 T cell receptor beta chains from one sample sequenced in a study of T cell repertoires in cytomegalovirus infection. A single record per CDR3 protein comes from TCRdb applying MiXCR to the reads. The table records under 800,000 distinct CDR3 sequences, 20% to 25% of them present only once. The sample comprised CD8+ T cells from PBMCs. These receptors were taken from a human donor in good health (CMV status not recorded). Some clones in this sample may be carry-over from other donors' samples.

This clonotype showed up just a few times. The J gene is TRBJ2-7, the V gene TRBV20-1, with 8 bases fitting TRBD1. Germline CDR1 is DFQATT and CDR2 is SNEGSKA (reference sequence). This CDR3 is built from 14 residues. V gave up 0 bases and J gave up 3 bases; unmatched junction bases: 4. The CDR3 DNA reads TGCAGTGCTAGAGATCTACAGGGGGTCTACGAGCAGTACGTC. It translates to CSARDLQGVYEQYV.

This clonotype has just a few counts. The chain uses TRBV6-5 and TRBJ1-4, with D perhaps TRBD1 (6 bases). Per germline, CDR1 MNHEY and CDR2 SVGAGI. Trimming removed 2 bases from V and 8 bases from J, with 18 bases in between. The CDR3 loop spans 16 amino acids. Written as DNA, the CDR3 is TGTGCCAGCAGTTACCAATTTTCGTCGGGGGGCGAAAAACTGTTTTTT. This encodes CASSYQFSSGGEKLFF.